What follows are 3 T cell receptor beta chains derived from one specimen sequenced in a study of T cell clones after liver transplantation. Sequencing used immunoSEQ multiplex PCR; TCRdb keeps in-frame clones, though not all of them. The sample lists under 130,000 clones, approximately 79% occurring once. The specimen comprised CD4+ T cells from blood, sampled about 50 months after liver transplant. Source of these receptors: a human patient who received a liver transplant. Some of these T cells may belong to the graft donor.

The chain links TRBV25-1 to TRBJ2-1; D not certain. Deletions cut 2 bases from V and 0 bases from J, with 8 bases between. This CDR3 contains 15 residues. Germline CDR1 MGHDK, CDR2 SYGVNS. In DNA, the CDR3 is TGTGCCAGCAGTGAAATTTGTTTCTCCTACAATGAGCAGTTCTTC. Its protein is CASSEICFSYNEQFF.

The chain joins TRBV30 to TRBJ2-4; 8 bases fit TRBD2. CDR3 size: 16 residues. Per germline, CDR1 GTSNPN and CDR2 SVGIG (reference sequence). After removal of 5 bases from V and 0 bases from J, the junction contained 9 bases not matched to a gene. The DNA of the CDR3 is TGTGCCTGGCCTAGCGGGCGACTTCTAGCCAAAAACATTCAGTACTTC. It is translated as CAWPSGRLLAKNIQYF.

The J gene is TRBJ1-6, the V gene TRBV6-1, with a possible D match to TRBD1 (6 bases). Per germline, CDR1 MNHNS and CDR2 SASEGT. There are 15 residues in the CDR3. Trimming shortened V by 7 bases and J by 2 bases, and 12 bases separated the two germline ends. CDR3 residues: CASTINRAYNSPLHF. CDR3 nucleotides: TGTGCCAGCACTATTAACAGGGCCTATAATTCACCCCTCCACTTT.